The 21 T cell receptor beta chains below were found in one sample sequenced in a study of identical twins. TCRdb redid the calling of the 5' RACE reads with MiXCR, one entry per CDR3 protein. This sample has 450,000 to 500,000 distinct CDR3 sequences, with roughly an eighth found just once. The data were also submitted as part of a second study, on yellow fever vaccine responses in identical twins.

The sample taken for sequencing was CD4+ T cells sorted from blood. The origin of the receptors is a woman aged 18-35 years in good health.

There are a few counts of this clonotype. Here the CDR3 reads CASSPLGGNQPQHF. The CDR3 DNA reads TGTGCCAGCTCACCCTTGGGGGGCAATCAGCCCCAGCATTTT. The V call is TRBV18, the J call TRBJ1-5; weak D call: TRBD1 (5 bases). Germline assignment: CDR1 KGHSH and CDR2 LQKENI. Trimming pared 3 bases from V and 2 bases from J, leaving 8 bases between. There are 14 residues in the CDR3.

As for this clonotype: At one of its ends the junction is not consistent with the germline gene, which may arise from a read error. This rearrangement joins TRBV7-3 to TRBJ2-7; 8 positions agree with TRBD2. Germline assignment: CDR1 SGHTA and CDR2 FQGTGA. The CDR3 has 18 residues. CDR3: CACSLSKRTSLSSYEQYF. In DNA, the CDR3 is TGTGCCTGCAGCTTATCGAAAAGGACTAGCCTCAGCTCCTACGAGCAGTACTTC.

This clonotype was seen more than once but under ten times. This chain links TRBV6-1 with TRBJ2-1; 10 bases are shared with TRBD2. The CDR3 has 17 residues. The junction had 11 bases not matched to a gene; V was cut back by 4 bases and J by 5 bases. Germline V gene sequence: CDR1 MNHNS, CDR2 SASEGT. The CDR3 loop is CASSGFLAGDSHNEQFF. The CDR3 DNA follows: TGTGCCAGCAGTGGGTTTCTAGCGGGAGATAGCCACAATGAGCAGTTCTTC.

This clonotype was picked up many times. The chain couples TRBV2 to TRBJ2-3; 12 bases are a match to TRBD2. With 6 bases clipped from V and 5 bases from J, the junction kept 6 bases outside the gene matches. Germline loops: CDR1 SNHLY, CDR2 FYNNEI. This CDR3 has 15 residues. Here the CDR3 DNA reads TGTGCCAGCAGGAAGACTAGCGGGGGAAGAGATACGCAGTATTTT. The encoded protein is CASRKTSGGRDTQYF.

The J gene is TRBJ2-2, the V gene TRBV18; a possible D gene is TRBD1 (5 bases). The CDR3 has 16 residues. Trimming took off 0 bases at V and 0 bases at J, with 8 bases between the two ends. Germline assignment: CDR1 KGHSH and CDR2 LQKENI. The CDR3 nucleotides are TGTGCCAGCTCACCACCTAGGGGCACGAACACCGGGGAGCTGTTTTTT. Its protein product is CASSPPRGTNTGELFF.

This clonotype has just a few counts. The V call is TRBV20-1, the J call TRBJ2-7; 9 bases are a match to TRBD1. CDR1 and CDR2 (germline): DFQATT, SNEGSKA (reference sequence). With V trimmed by 6 bases and J by 3 bases, 9 bases remained unmatched. The CDR3 has 14 residues. This CDR3 reads CSAPTGQGYYEQYF. In DNA form, the CDR3 reads TGCAGTGCCCCTACGGGACAGGGCTACTACGAGCAGTACTTC.

The CDR3 region has the DNA TGCGCCAGCAGACCCGCCGGGAAGGACGAAAAACTGTTTTTT. This gives the protein CASRPAGKDEKLFF. The V and J genes are TRBV5-1 and TRBJ1-4; unclear D gene. Deletions cut 5 bases from V and 8 bases from J, with 16 bases between. The CDR3 is 14 residues long. Germline V gene data show CDR1 as SGHRS and CDR2 as YFSETQ.

This clonotype has only a few counts. The chain combines TRBV6-5 with TRBJ2-7; 9 nucleotides align to TRBD1. Germline trimming cut 0 bases from V and 3 bases from J; bases unmatched to any gene: 3. The CDR3 is 15 amino acids. Germline V lookup: CDR1 MNHEY, CDR2 SVGAGI. The CDR3 protein is CASSYSRQGGYEQYF. CDR3 in DNA: TGTGCCAGCAGTTACTCTCGACAGGGGGGCTACGAGCAGTACTTC.

The CDR3 DNA reads as TGCAGTGCTTTACTGGGAGATACGCAGTATTTT. This gives the protein CSALLGDTQYF. The gene calls are TRBV20-1 and TRBJ2-3; D is ambiguous. This CDR3 is 11 amino acids long. CDR1 and CDR2 from the germline V gene are DFQATT and SNEGSKA (reference sequence). V lost 5 bases, J lost 5 bases, and 8 bases lay in between.

This clonotype was picked up a small number of times. The chain combines TRBV5-1 with TRBJ2-1; tentatively, D is TRBD2 (6 bases). Germline-derived CDR1 and CDR2 are SGHRS and YFSETQ. V was shortened by 4 bases and J by 1 base, with 15 bases between the two germline ends. The CDR3 spans 16 residues. The CDR3 spells CASSARTGVSYNEQFF. The CDR3 nucleotides read TGCGCCAGCAGCGCCCGGACGGGGGTATCCTACAATGAGCAGTTCTTC.

V gene TRBV5-6 combines with J gene TRBJ2-7; D might be TRBD1 (6 bases). The germline CDR1 and CDR2 sequences are SGHDT and YYEEEE. The V and J ends lost 3 bases and 3 bases respectively, with 16 bases between them. CDR3 length: 15 amino acids. The CDR3 nucleotides are TGTGCCAGCAGCTGGGTGGACAGAGATCACTACGAGCAGTACTTC. Its protein product is CASSWVDRDHYEQYF.

This clonotype has ten or more counts. The chain uses TRBV20-1 and TRBJ1-1; D gene unclear. V lost 1 base and J lost 1, with 10 bases in between. The CDR3 covers 14 residues. Per the germline V gene, CDR1 is DFQATT and CDR2 is SNEGSKA (reference sequence). DNA of the CDR3: TGCAGTGCTAGAGCGAGTCGCGGGAACACTGAAGCTTTCTTT. Translated: CSARASRGNTEAFF.

This chain connects TRBV24-1 to TRBJ1-1, with 8 nucleotides matching TRBD1. With V trimmed by 0 bases and J by 7 bases, 6 bases remained unmatched. Per the germline V gene, CDR1 is KGHDR and CDR2 is SFDVKD. The CDR3 extends over 15 amino acids. The CDR3, as DNA: TGTGCCACCAGTGATTTGATCAGGGGGCTTGTTGAAGCTTTCTTT. Translation: CATSDLIRGLVEAFF.

This clonotype was recorded a few times. This may stem from a read error, because a much larger clone lies one nucleotide away. This chain connects TRBV10-3 to TRBJ2-7, with D unclear. This CDR3 has 11 amino acids. Germline-derived CDR1 and CDR2 are ENHRY and SYGVKD. V lost 5 bases to trimming and J lost 0 bases, with 2 bases between them. CDR3 in DNA: TGTGCCATCAGTACCTCCTACGAGCAGTACTTC. This translates into CAISTSYEQYF.

This clonotype came up a few times. This sequence joins TRBV11-2 and TRBJ2-3; D gene uncertain. The V end was cut by 5 bases, the J end by 2 bases, with 8 bases between. Per the germline V gene, CDR1 is SGHAT and CDR2 is FQNNGV. The CDR3 covers 13 residues. CDR3 region: CASSRILTDTQYF. The CDR3 DNA follows: TGTGCCAGCAGCCGTATCCTCACAGATACGCAGTATTTT.

The CDR3 DNA reads TGTGCCAGCAGCCAAGGCAGGGAACCTAACTATGGCTACACCTTC. Translation gives CASSQGREPNYGYTF. The chain has TRBV3-1 and TRBJ1-2; D may be TRBD1 (5 bases). This CDR3 region has 15 residues. CDR1 is LGHDT, CDR2 YNNKEL, per germline (reference sequence). Trimming pared 1 base from V and 0 bases from J, leaving 9 bases between. Based on the CDR3 plus reference TRBV3-1 and TRBJ1-2, the full variable domain is DTAVSQTPKYLVTQMGNDKSIKCEQNLGHDTMYWYKQDSKKFLKIMFSYNNKELIINETVPNRFSPKSPDKAHLNLHINSLELGDSAVYFCASSQGREPNYGYTFGSGTRLTVV.

This clonotype has ten or more counts. The chain recombines TRBV3-1 with TRBJ2-1; no firm D call. Germline V gives CDR1 LGHDT, CDR2 YNNKEL (reference sequence). The CDR3 has 11 residues. Trimming took off 4 bases at V and 7 bases at J, with 5 bases between the two ends. CDR3 sequence (DNA): TGTGCCAGCAGCCGGATGAATGAGCAGTTCTTC. Residues: CASSRMNEQFF.

The J gene is TRBJ2-1, the V gene TRBV11-2, with TRBD2 identical over 7 bases. The CDR3 sequence is 18 residues long. V was clipped by 3 bases and J by 0 bases; unmatched bases: 11. CDR1 SGHAT and CDR2 FQNNGV come from the germline V gene. This chain's CDR3 is CASSFSGGRASSYNEQFF. CDR3 bases: TGTGCCAGCAGCTTCTCTGGCGGGAGAGCCAGCTCCTACAATGAGCAGTTCTTC.

This clonotype was recorded at least ten times. The chain links TRBV5-1 to TRBJ1-5; perhaps TRBD1 as D (6 bases). Germline CDR1 is SGHRS and CDR2 is YFSETQ. The CDR3 extends over 14 amino acids. The V gene lost 3 bases and the J gene lost 4 bases, with 11 bases spanning the gap. For the CDR3, the DNA is TGCGCCAGCAGCTCCGGACAGCCTAATCAGCCCCAGCATTTT. Translation gives CASSSGQPNQPQHF.

This clonotype occurred a few times. V and J are TRBV2 and TRBJ2-3; 8 bases fit TRBD2. The CDR3 length is 16 residues. V was pared by 4 bases and J by 4 bases, with 10 bases of the junction left unmatched. CDR1 SNHLY and CDR2 FYNNEI come from the germline V gene. CDR3 sequence (DNA): TGTGCCAGCAGTGTGGGACCGGCGGGGGGCGCAGATACGCAGTATTTT. Its translation is CASSVGPAGGADTQYF.

V is TRBV20-1 and J is TRBJ2-2; 15 bases fit TRBD2. After removal of 5 bases from V and 7 bases from J, the junction contained 5 bases not matched to a gene. The CDR3 spans 15 residues. CDR1 is DFQATT and CDR2 is SNEGSKA in the germline V gene (reference sequence). CDR3 bases: TGCAGTGCTGGACTAGCGGGAGGGCGGAACGGGGAGCTGTTTTTT. Protein product: CSAGLAGGRNGELFF.